The present TCR beta chain was sequenced within a study of Graves' ophthalmopathy and Graves' hyperthyroidism (dated by TCRdb to the late 2010s). For the wider study: A patient counted as having stable hyperthyroidism if there was no progression to ophthalmopathy within 18 months of follow-up. A discovery set of 90 to 100 patients (43 ophthalmopathy, just over 55 stable hyperthyroidism) was enrolled to explore V-J signatures distinguishing ophthalmopathy from hyperthyroidism. In roughly six hyperthyroidism patients, the T-cell repertoires found in thyroid tissue were compared with those found in blood. An independent validation cohort was composed of 18 hyperthyroidism patients and some 16 patients who later progressed from hyperthyroidism to ophthalmopathy. In total, 120 to 150 blood samples were TCR-sequenced: approximately 42 ophthalmopathy, approximately 80 hyperthyroidism and approximately 17 hyperthyroidism-to-ophthalmopathy patients. The study used TCR beta repertoire signatures to distinguish Graves' ophthalmopathy from Graves' hyperthyroidism and to predict progression to ophthalmopathy. Following sampling, methimazole starting at 30 mg daily was administered to hyperthyroidism patients, and high-dose intravenous methylprednisolone was administered to ophthalmopathy patients. Points the paper makes about the study in general: Among expanded thyroid clonotypes with frequency above 0.001, most also showed up in blood, which suggests that blood repertoires may reflect the thyroid immune response. In cross-validation, the 13-signature model distinguished ophthalmopathy from stable hyperthyroidism with 85% to 90% sensitivity and around 81% specificity, and in the test set the corresponding values were about 80% and 75%. In validation, the model predicted ophthalmopathy progression with about 64% sensitivity and about 77% specificity; 12 predicted patients were CT-confirmed with GO in a median of about 6.1 months. No statistical method was used to set the sample size in advance, and the investigators knew which group each participant was assigned to.

For repertoire sequencing, the TCR beta CDR3 regions were amplified from RNA transcripts. HTBI primers and the Qiagen OneStep RT-PCR kit were used in a first-round RT-PCR, which was followed by a second-round multiplex PCR, size selection and purification. Sequencing of the libraries was carried out on an Illumina HiSeq2000 in paired-end mode with 100 bp reads. The study's processing was this. Reads were processed with SOAPnuke, discarding reads with adapters, uncalled bases, mean Phred below 15, or no exact constant-primer or identifier match. High-quality paired reads were merged with COPE v1.2.5. Each unique nucleotide sequence was defined as a clonotype, and clonotypes were aligned to IMGT TRB V, D and J references with MiTCR v1.1. Analysis was restricted to V-J combinations with a frequency above 0.0001, which covered 99.2% of repertoires. For each V-J combination, a TCR clonal expansion and chaos score was defined as the ratio of F50 clonal expansion to chaos observed in the TCRdist matrix. Welch's t-statistics and random forest were used to narrow the features down to about a dozen V-J combinations, which were then fed into a naive Bayes classifier. The similarity between thyroid and blood repertoires was quantified using the Morisita-Horn index. TCRdb reprocessed the public reads (quality trimming at Q25 with fastp, clone calling with MiXCR) and kept in-frame beta chains. Records with the same CDR3 protein are collapsed into one entry carrying the most frequent genes and DNA. TCRdb's processing, not the study's, gives the V and J calls here. Present in this sample are around 1.1 million distinct CDR3 sequences, about 38% of which were seen just once. The ten largest account for 8.5% to 14% of the sample.

The CDR3 holds 11 amino acids from the cysteine to the phenylalanine. Solely the CDR3 DNA is kept, with 33 bases framed from the first base. From the germline V gene, CDR1 is ENHRY and CDR2 is SYGVKD. At the junction V is shortened by 10 bases and J by 1 base, with 7 bases in between. This clonotype was detected only a few times. Its antigen is unknown. Base qualities are missing; no much larger clone stands one base away. Hyperthyroidism patients were newly diagnosed, were aged 18 to 65 years, and had a disease duration under 2 months. Patients were excluded if they had other autoimmune diseases, uncontrolled infections, pregnancy or lactation. Diagnosis relied on clinical symptoms, serum thyroxine, TRAb, thyroid ultrasound and orbital computed tomography. Total RNA was extracted using Trizol reagent, and RNA quality was checked on an Agilent 2100 Bioanalyzer.

Sequences were obtained from peripheral blood or thyroid tissue (not recorded which). In this chain, TRBV10-3 is recombined with TRBJ1-1, with no reliable assignment of the D segment. The receptor was isolated from an adult man with Graves' hyperthyroidism. The CDR3 here reads CASMQNTEAFF. The nucleotide sequence reads TGTGCCAGCATGCAGAACACTGAAGCTTTCTTT.